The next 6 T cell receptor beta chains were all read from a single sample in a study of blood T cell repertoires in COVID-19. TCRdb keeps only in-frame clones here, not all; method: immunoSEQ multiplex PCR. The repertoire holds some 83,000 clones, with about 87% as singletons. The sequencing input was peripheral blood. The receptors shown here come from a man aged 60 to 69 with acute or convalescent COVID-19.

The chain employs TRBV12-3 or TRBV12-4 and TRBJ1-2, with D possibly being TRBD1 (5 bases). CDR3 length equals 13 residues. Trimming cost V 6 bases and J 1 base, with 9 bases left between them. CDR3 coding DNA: TGTGCCAGCAGGATGGACAATAACTATGGCTACACCTTC. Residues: CASRMDNNYGYTF.

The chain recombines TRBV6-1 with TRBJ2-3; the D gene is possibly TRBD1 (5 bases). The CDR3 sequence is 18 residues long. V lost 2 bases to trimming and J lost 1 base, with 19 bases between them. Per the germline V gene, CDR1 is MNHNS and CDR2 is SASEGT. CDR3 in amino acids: CASSERWAGFSGTDTQYF. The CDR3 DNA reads TGTGCCAGCAGTGAAAGGTGGGCAGGGTTCAGTGGCACAGATACGCAGTATTTT.

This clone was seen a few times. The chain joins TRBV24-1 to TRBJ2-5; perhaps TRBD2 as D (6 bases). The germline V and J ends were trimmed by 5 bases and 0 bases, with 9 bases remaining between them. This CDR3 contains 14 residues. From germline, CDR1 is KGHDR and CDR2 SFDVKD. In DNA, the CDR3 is TGTGCCACCAGTGGTGGCGGGAACCAAGAGACCCAGTACTTC. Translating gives CATSGGGNQETQYF.

The CDR3 loop is CASSLALGLAGVGEQYF. The CDR3 bases are TGCGCCAGCAGCTTGGCCCTGGGACTAGCGGGAGTAGGGGAGCAGTACTTC. The chain joins TRBV5-1 to TRBJ2-7; TRBD2 aligns across 14 bases. Germline lookup yields CDR1 SGHRS and CDR2 YFSETQ. J was trimmed by 7 bases and V by 0 bases; bases with no gene match: 9. The CDR3 loop spans 17 amino acids. Full variable domain (outside the CDR3, taken from reference TRBV5-1 and TRBJ2-7): KAGVTQTPRYLIKTRGQQVTLSCSPISGHRSVSWYQQTPGQGLQFLFEYFSETQRNKGNFPGRFSGRQFSNSRSEMNVSTLELGDSALYLCASSLALGLAGVGEQYFGPGTRLTVT.

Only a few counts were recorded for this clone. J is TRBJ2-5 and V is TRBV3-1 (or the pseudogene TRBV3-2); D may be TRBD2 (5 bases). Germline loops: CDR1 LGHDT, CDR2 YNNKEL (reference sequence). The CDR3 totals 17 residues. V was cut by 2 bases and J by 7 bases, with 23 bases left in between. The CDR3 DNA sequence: TGTGCCAGCAGCCAATCTCGGGCGATAGCGAATGTAGGGACCCAGTACTTC. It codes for CASSQSRAIANVGTQYF.

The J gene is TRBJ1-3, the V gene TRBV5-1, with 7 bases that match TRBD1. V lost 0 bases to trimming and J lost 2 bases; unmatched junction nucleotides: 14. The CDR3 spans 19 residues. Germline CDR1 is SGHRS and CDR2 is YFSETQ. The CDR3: CASSLAHLTGDYAGNTIYF. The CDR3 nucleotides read TGCGCCAGCAGCTTGGCCCATCTTACAGGGGATTACGCTGGAAACACCATATATTTT.